The 30 T cell receptor beta chains given below trace back to one sample, sequenced in a study of T cells in Graves' hyperthyroidism and ophthalmopathy. Researchers took RNA transcripts and amplified the TCR beta CDR3 regions from them. The HTBI primer set drove a first-round RT-PCR of the TCR CDR3. TCRdb independently ran MiXCR on the multiplex PCR reads; one entry per CDR3 protein. Altogether 300,000 to 450,000 distinct CDR3 sequences are present, around 25% being singletons, with the ten largest covering 73%. Sequencing used blood. The receptors were gathered from a man in his fifties or sixties with Graves' hyperthyroidism.

The chain has TRBV2 and TRBJ2-7, with D hard to call. Germline V lookup: CDR1 SNHLY, CDR2 FYNNEI. The V gene lost 4 bases and the J gene lost 2 bases, with 12 bases spanning the gap. The CDR3 sequence is 14 residues long. CDR3 sequence reads: CASSAATPPYEQYF. For the CDR3, the DNA is TGTGCCAGCAGTGCGGCCACCCCCCCCTACGAGCAGTACTTC.

The V gene is TRBV18, the J gene TRBJ2-3; no definite D call. This CDR3 contains 16 residues. Germline lookup yields CDR1 KGHSH and CDR2 LQKENI. The germline V and J ends were trimmed by 4 bases and 0 bases, with 14 bases remaining between them. DNA of the CDR3: TGTGCCAGCTCACTCAACACACAGTCTAGCACAGATACGCAGTATTTT. Translating it yields CASSLNTQSSTDTQYF.

The chain carries TRBV27 and TRBJ2-3; the match to TRBD2 covers 12 bases. The CDR3 is 16 residues long. Germline trimming cut 4 bases from V and 3 bases from J; bases unmatched to any gene: 5. Germline loops: CDR1 MNHEY, CDR2 SMNVEV (reference sequence). CDR3 DNA: TGTGCCAGCAGTTCACTGACTAGCGGGAGAACAGATACGCAGTATTTT. This gives the protein CASSSLTSGRTDTQYF.

The gene calls are TRBV12-3 or TRBV12-4 and TRBJ2-7; possible D gene TRBD2, 5 bases. The CDR3 sequence is 12 residues long. Deletions cut 2 bases from V and 6 bases from J, with 8 bases between. CDR3 bases: TGTGCCAGCAGTTTACGAGGGAGCGAGCAGTACTTC. The encoded protein is CASSLRGSEQYF.

This clonotype was seen many times. The chain couples TRBV27 to TRBJ2-1; possibly TRBD1 for D (5 bases). With 6 bases removed from V and 4 bases from J, the gap between germline ends came to 13 bases. This CDR3 has 14 residues. Germline CDR1 and CDR2: MNHEY and SMNVEV (reference sequence). CDR3 region: CASSHLTAYNEQFF. The CDR3 coding sequence is TGTGCCAGCAGCCACCTGACAGCTTACAATGAGCAGTTCTTC.

The chain is built from TRBV24-1 and TRBJ2-3, with 10 bases that match TRBD2. The CDR3 totals 15 residues. CDR1 and CDR2 from the germline V gene are KGHDR and SFDVKD. Trimming took 3 bases from V and 4 from J; bases not matched to a gene: 3. The CDR3 DNA sequence: TGTGCCACCAGTGATCCGGGACTAGCGTCAGATACGCAGTATTTT. Translating it yields CATSDPGLASDTQYF.

The rearrangement links TRBV6-5 to TRBJ2-3; D perhaps matches TRBD2 (6 bases). This CDR3 region has 15 residues. V was clipped by 2 bases and J by 4 bases, with 13 bases between them. Germline V gene sequence: CDR1 MNHEY, CDR2 SVGAGI. Here the CDR3 reads CASSYGGRRADTQYF. The CDR3, as DNA: TGTGCCAGCAGTTACGGAGGGAGAAGGGCAGATACGCAGTATTTT.

The chain recombines TRBV20-1 with TRBJ1-1; TRBD1 aligns across 9 bases. After removal of 4 bases from V and 4 bases from J, the junction contained 4 bases not matched to a gene. CDR1 is DFQATT and CDR2 is SNEGSKA in the germline V gene (reference sequence). The CDR3 loop spans 13 amino acids. CDR3 sequence (DNA): TGCAGTGCTACCACAGGGGGCGGCACTGAAGCTTTCTTT. Residues: CSATTGGGTEAFF.

Turning to this clonotype: Its ends do not fully match the called genes, so a read error is possible. The CDR3 sequence: CAASRDGGPRGELFF. CDR3 in DNA: TGTGCCGCCAGCAGAGATGGCGGGCCACGTGGGGAGCTGTTTTTT. The V gene is TRBV15, the J gene TRBJ2-2, with D possibly being TRBD2 (5 bases). In germline, CDR1 is LNHNV, CDR2 YYDKDF (reference sequence). There are 15 residues in the CDR3.

The chain recombines TRBV6-1 with TRBJ2-2, with TRBD1 identical over 8 bases. J lost 0 bases, V lost 5 bases, and 11 bases had no gene match. The germline CDR1 and CDR2 sequences are MNHNS and SASEGT. The CDR3 loop spans 18 amino acids. The CDR3 loop is CASSLTGVTDANTGELFF. CDR3 bases: TGTGCCAGCAGTCTGACAGGGGTTACTGACGCGAACACCGGGGAGCTGTTTTTT.

This clonotype was seen ten or more times. The genes are TRBV11-2 and TRBJ2-5; 11 bases are shared with TRBD1. CDR3 length equals 15 residues. Germline V gene data show CDR1 as SGHAT and CDR2 as FQNNGV. V lost 5 bases to trimming and J lost 4 bases; unmatched junction nucleotides: 6. DNA for the CDR3: TGTGCCAGCAGCCTAGGGACAGGGGGAGGAGAGACCCAGTACTTC. Its protein is CASSLGTGGGETQYF.

This clonotype was seen ten or more times. This chain's CDR3 is CASSPTGYYEQYF. CDR3 in DNA: TGTGCCAGCAGCCCGACAGGGTACTACGAGCAGTACTTC. The V and J genes are TRBV11-2 and TRBJ2-7, with 7 bases fitting TRBD1. J lost 3 bases, V lost 5 bases, and 4 bases had no gene match. The CDR3 contains 13 residues. CDR1 is SGHAT and CDR2 is FQNNGV in the germline V gene.

The chain is built from TRBV7-9 and TRBJ1-4; D unresolved. The CDR3 covers 14 residues. With 4 bases removed from V and 7 bases from J, the gap between germline ends came to 13 bases. The germline gives CDR1 SEHNR, CDR2 FQNEAQ (reference sequence). For the CDR3, the DNA is TGTGCCAGCAGCTACGGGCTTGATGGTGAAAAACTGTTTTTT. This translates into CASSYGLDGEKLFF.

There are a few counts of this clonotype. The chain employs TRBV29-1 and TRBJ1-1; D ambiguous. This CDR3 region has 12 residues. V was cut by 4 bases and J by 1 base, with 7 bases left in between. CDR1 SQVTM and CDR2 ANQGSEA come from the germline V gene. CDR3 nucleotides: TGCAGCGTTGGACAACCGAACACTGAAGCTTTCTTT. This translates into CSVGQPNTEAFF.

This clonotype was seen more than once but under ten times. The genes are TRBV7-8 and TRBJ1-5; D remains unclear. Per the germline V gene, CDR1 is SGHVS and CDR2 is FQNEAQ. Trimming took off 1 base at V and 2 bases at J, with 9 bases between the two ends. The CDR3 totals 15 residues. The CDR3 bases are TGTGCCAGCAGCTTAGTTTTTACTGGCAATCAGCCCCAGCATTTT. Translating gives CASSLVFTGNQPQHF.

The chain carries TRBV6-2 or TRBV6-3 and TRBJ2-7, with D possibly matching TRBD2 (5 bases). CDR3 length: 14 residues. Germline CDR1 MNHEY, CDR2 SVGEGT. Trimming took off 2 bases at V and 3 bases at J, with 11 bases between the two ends. DNA of the CDR3: TGTGCCAGCAGTTACCAGCGGATGAGCTACGAGCAGTACTTC. Amino acids: CASSYQRMSYEQYF.

This clonotype was detected many times. The chain carries TRBV18 and TRBJ2-3, with D perhaps matching TRBD1 (6 bases). Looked up from germline, CDR1 is KGHSH and CDR2 is LQKENI. The CDR3 is made up of 13 amino acids. With 3 bases removed from V and 6 bases from J, the gap between germline ends came to 10 bases. CDR3 sequence: CASSPNRDDTQYF. CDR3 DNA: TGTGCCAGCTCACCGAACAGGGATGATACGCAGTATTTT.

This clonotype was observed many times. CDR3 loop: CASSLEFAELVYNEQFF. In DNA form, the CDR3 reads TGTGCCAGCAGCTTAGAGTTCGCAGAACTAGTTTACAATGAGCAGTTCTTC. The gene calls are TRBV7-2 and TRBJ2-1; D may be TRBD2 (5 bases). The length of the CDR3 is 17 residues. V was shortened by 1 base and J by 4 bases, with 17 bases between the two germline ends. Germline values: CDR1 SGHTA, CDR2 FQGNSA. Filled out from reference TRBV7-2 and TRBJ2-1, the complete variable domain reads GAGVSQSPSNKVTEKGKDVELRCDPISGHTALYWYRQSLGQGLEFLIYFQGNSAPDKSGLPSDRFSAERTGGSVSTLTIQRTQQEDSAVYLCASSLEFAELVYNEQFFGPGTRLTVL.

The chain uses TRBV11-3 and TRBJ2-6; D is unresolved. Germline V gene data show CDR1 as SGHNT and CDR2 as YENEEA. This CDR3 has 13 amino acids. Trimming cost V 3 bases and J 4 bases, with 4 bases left between them. The CDR3 DNA reads as TGTGCCAGCAGCTTCAAAGGGGCCAACGTCCTGACTTTC. It codes for CASSFKGANVLTF.

This clonotype appeared a few times. The chain joins TRBV20-1 to TRBJ2-1; D is perhaps TRBD2 (5 bases). This CDR3 region has 13 residues. V gave up 3 bases and J gave up 4 bases, with 10 bases separating them. Germline V lookup: CDR1 DFQATT, CDR2 SNEGSKA (reference sequence). Written as DNA, the CDR3 is TGCAGTGCTAGCGGGATTCGGTACAATGAGCAGTTCTTC. This encodes CSASGIRYNEQFF.

The V and J genes are TRBV27 and TRBJ2-1; D not resolved. The CDR3 is 15 residues long. Trimming stripped 1 base from V and 6 bases from J, with 13 bases between. Per germline, CDR1 MNHEY and CDR2 SMNVEV (reference sequence). The CDR3 DNA reads as TGTGCCAGCAGTTTATTGGCTAGAGGCGCCAATGAGCAGTTCTTC. This translates into CASSLLARGANEQFF.

This clonotype has just a few counts. This chain connects TRBV2 to TRBJ2-2, with unresolved D. This CDR3 spans 14 amino acids. Trimming cost V 3 bases and J 1 base, with 6 bases left between them. Germline V gene sequence: CDR1 SNHLY, CDR2 FYNNEI. The CDR3 spells CASSELRNTGELFF. As DNA, the CDR3 is TGTGCCAGCAGTGAGCTCAGGAACACCGGGGAGCTGTTTTTT.

The rearrangement joins TRBV27 to TRBJ1-2; 7 positions agree with TRBD1. Germline assignment: CDR1 MNHEY and CDR2 SMNVEV (reference sequence). After removal of 8 bases from V and 7 bases from J, the junction contained 13 bases not matched to a gene. CDR3 length: 14 residues. DNA for the CDR3: TGTGCCAGCGGGCTAGACAGGGAAAAGGGTGGCTACACCTTC. It encodes CASGLDREKGGYTF.

This clonotype was seen more than once but under ten times. The J gene is TRBJ2-7, the V gene TRBV28; TRBD2 matches 9 bases. Germline CDR1 MDHEN, CDR2 SYDVKM. The trim removed 5 bases at V and 1 base at J, leaving 6 bases unmatched. The CDR3 has 15 residues. CDR3 coding DNA: TGTGCCAGCAGTGATACTAGCGGGTTGTCCTACGAGCAGTACTTC. This translates into CASSDTSGLSYEQYF. Full variable domain (rest looked up from reference TRBV28 and TRBJ2-7): DVKVTQSSRYLVKRTGEKVFLECVQDMDHENMFWYRQDPGLGLRLIYFSYDVKMKEKGDIPEGYSVSREKKERFSLILESASTNQTSMYLCASSDTSGLSYEQYFGPGTRLTVT.

This clonotype turned up a few times. This chain joins TRBV5-1 and TRBJ1-1; TRBD1 might be the D (6 bases). Germline values: CDR1 SGHRS, CDR2 YFSETQ. The CDR3 has 14 amino acids. With 4 bases removed from V and 4 bases from J, the gap between germline ends came to 14 bases. The CDR3, as DNA: TGCGCCAGCAGCGGACTACAGGGACGCACTGAAGCTTTCTTT. It translates to CASSGLQGRTEAFF.

The J gene is TRBJ1-5, the V gene TRBV6-2 or TRBV6-3; D perhaps matches TRBD1 (6 bases). There are 15 residues in the CDR3. The ends were cut back, 5 bases at V and 0 bases at J, with 11 bases in the middle. The V gene's germline CDR1 is MNHEY and CDR2 SVGEGT. The CDR3, as DNA: TGTGCCAGCAGTGGGCAGGGGTATAGCAATCAGCCCCAGCATTTT. It specifies CASSGQGYSNQPQHF.

In its sample, this clonotype was seen many times. The V gene is TRBV27, the J gene TRBJ2-3, with TRBD1 matching 10 bases. The germline V gene has CDR1 MNHEY and CDR2 SMNVEV (reference sequence). The CDR3 length is 15 residues. The junction had 5 bases not matched to a gene; V was cut back by 7 bases and J by 1 base. As DNA, the CDR3 is TGTGCCAGCACCCATGGGACAGGGGGCACAGATACGCAGTATTTT. Amino acids: CASTHGTGGTDTQYF.

Notes on this clonotype: The junction departs from germline at one end; a sequencing error may be responsible. V gene TRBV9 combines with J gene TRBJ2-1, with 15 nucleotides matching TRBD2. CDR1 and CDR2 (germline): SGDLS, YYNGEE. The CDR3 sequence is 19 residues long. The CDR3 DNA is TGTTCCAGCAGCTTAGGTACCCCCGGGACTAGCGGGAGGTACAATGAGCAGTTCTTC. Its translation is CSSSLGTPGTSGRYNEQFF.

This clonotype was detected only a few times. The chain uses TRBV6-1 and TRBJ1-5; TRBD1 matches 7 bases. The CDR3 sequence is 14 residues long. The germline V gene encodes CDR1 MNHNS and CDR2 SASEGT. Trimming at V came to 6 bases and at J to 7 bases, leaving 9 bases not matched to a gene. CDR3 in amino acids: CASRPDRLGQPQHF. In nucleotides, the CDR3 is TGTGCCAGCAGACCGGACAGGTTAGGACAGCCCCAGCATTTT.

The V and J genes are TRBV27 and TRBJ1-5; no clear D. The CDR3 length is 13 residues. CDR1 MNHEY and CDR2 SMNVEV come from the germline V gene (reference sequence). Trimming removed 5 bases from V and 6 bases from J, with 11 bases in between. The CDR3 nucleotides read TGTGCCAGCAGTCGGGGTAAACTTCAGCCCCAGCATTTT. Translating it yields CASSRGKLQPQHF.